Shown below are 25 T cell receptor beta chains from a single sample sequenced in a study of T cells in tumors after PD-1 blockade. Data came from immunoSEQ multiplex PCR; TCRdb stores just in-frame clones and leaves some out. The sample lists 60,000 or so clones; 80% were seen once. Material: PBMCs, obtained before anti-PD-1 treatment. The source of these receptors is a human donor with basal cell carcinoma.

The genes are TRBV18 and TRBJ2-2; 8 nucleotides agree with TRBD1. Germline V gives CDR1 KGHSH, CDR2 LQKENI. The CDR3 length is 13 residues. The V gene end was trimmed by 3 bases and the J gene end by 7 bases; junction bases not matched to a gene: 1. CDR3 region: CASSPTGVGELFF. CDR3 in DNA: TGTGCCAGCTCACCGACAGGGGTCGGGGAGCTGTTTTTT. The entire variable domain, with the rest obtained from reference TRBV18 and TRBJ2-2, is as follows: NAGVMQNPRHLVRRRGQEARLRCSPMKGHSHVYWYRQLPEEGLKFMVYLQKENIIDESGMPKERFSAEFPKEGPSILRIQQVVRGDSAAYFCASSPTGVGELFFGEGSRLTVL.

This clone was seen just once. The rearrangement joins TRBV6-1 to TRBJ1-2; D gene uncertain. In germline, CDR1 is MNHNS, CDR2 SASEGT. This CDR3 spans 15 amino acids. V dropped 0 bases and J dropped 5 bases, with 13 bases sitting between them. The CDR3 protein is CASSEASPRRYGYTF. In DNA form, the CDR3 reads TGTGCCAGCAGTGAAGCGAGCCCTCGAAGGTATGGCTACACCTTC.

CDR3 sequence reads: CASSQGGGFLKNIQYF. The CDR3 DNA reads as TGTGCCAGCAGCCAGGGCGGGGGGTTCCTCAAAAACATTCAGTACTTC. The chain employs TRBV3-1 (or the pseudogene TRBV3-2) and TRBJ2-4; 8 positions match TRBD2. The CDR3 has 16 residues. Germline V gives CDR1 LGHDT, CDR2 YNNKEL (reference sequence). V lost 3 bases and J lost 3; bases outside the gene matches: 7.

The chain employs TRBV9 and TRBJ1-4; possible D gene TRBD1, 6 bases. This CDR3 region has 15 residues. Trimming removed 0 bases at V and 7 bases at J, with 13 bases between. Germline-derived CDR1 and CDR2 are SGDLS and YYNGEE. CDR3 nucleotides: TGTGCCAGCAGCGTAGAATGGGGGGCGAGTGAAAAACTGTTTTTT. Translating gives CASSVEWGASEKLFF. Full variable domain (rest looked up from reference TRBV9 and TRBJ1-4): DSGVTQTPKHLITATGQRVTLRCSPRSGDLSVYWYQQSLDQGLQFLIQYYNGEERAKGNILERFSAQQFPDLHSELNLSSLELGDSALYFCASSVEWGASEKLFFGSGTQLSVL.

This chain joins TRBV11-2 and TRBJ2-1; 9 positions match TRBD2. The CDR3 is made up of 18 amino acids. Germline V gene lookup returns CDR1 SGHAT and CDR2 FQNNGV. Trimming removed 2 bases from V and 0 bases from J; junction bases left unmatched: 8. CDR3 nucleotide sequence: TGTGCCAGCAGCTTAATAACCGCAGCGGGGGGCTCCTACAATGAGCAGTTCTTC. It yields the protein CASSLITAAGGSYNEQFF.

This chain joins TRBV30 and TRBJ1-1; 7 nucleotides align to TRBD1. V shed 0 bases, J shed 0 bases, and the junction held 1 base outside the gene matches. The CDR3 covers 14 residues. CDR1 is GTSNPN and CDR2 is SVGIG in the germline V gene (reference sequence). The CDR3 is CAWSVQGMNTEAFF. In DNA form, the CDR3 reads TGTGCCTGGAGTGTACAGGGGATGAACACTGAAGCTTTCTTT. Full variable domain (outside the CDR3, taken from reference TRBV30 and TRBJ1-1): SQTIHQWPATLVQPVGSPLSLECTVEGTSNPNLYWYRQAAGRGLQLLFYSVGIGQISSEVPQNLSASRPQDRQFILSSKKLLLSDSGFYLCAWSVQGMNTEAFFGQGTRLTVV.

This chain joins TRBV7-2 and TRBJ2-1; 11 bases are a match to TRBD2. CDR3 length: 15 residues. The V gene end was trimmed by 3 bases and the J gene end by 3 bases; junction bases not matched to a gene: 1. CDR1 is SGHTA and CDR2 is FQGNSA in the germline V gene. The CDR3 region is CASSFTSGGYNEQFF. The CDR3 DNA is TGTGCCAGCAGCTTCACTAGCGGGGGCTACAATGAGCAGTTCTTC.

The genes are TRBV5-4 and TRBJ1-2, with a weak D call TRBD1 (5 bases). Per germline, CDR1 SGHNT and CDR2 YYREEE (reference sequence). Trimming removed 0 bases from V and 6 bases from J, with 24 bases in between. There are 18 residues in the CDR3. The CDR3 coding sequence is TGTGCCAGCAGCTTGGCGTTAAGGGGCAGCACAAGGCCCCATGGCTACACCTTC. This sequence encodes CASSLALRGSTRPHGYTF.

This sequence joins TRBV6-5 and TRBJ1-6, with 7 bases fitting TRBD1. V lost 6 bases to trimming and J lost 5 bases; unmatched junction nucleotides: 7. This CDR3 is built from 15 residues. Germline CDR1 reads MNHEY; CDR2 reads SVGAGI. CDR3 in DNA: TGTGCCAGCAGCCCGGGACAGTATAATAATTCACCCCTCCACTTT. Amino acid sequence: CASSPGQYNNSPLHF.

The chain uses TRBV18 and TRBJ1-6; D ambiguous. Germline V gene lookup returns CDR1 KGHSH and CDR2 LQKENI. This CDR3 comprises 16 residues. V gave up 1 base and J gave up 0 bases, with 7 bases separating them. Here the CDR3 DNA reads TGTGCCAGCTCACCACGAACGAGCTCCTATAATTCACCCCTCCACTTT. Amino acid sequence: CASSPRTSSYNSPLHF.

V and J are TRBV7-8 and TRBJ2-3; 9 bases map to TRBD1. The CDR3 length is 15 residues. The trim removed 5 bases at V and 2 bases at J, leaving 5 bases unmatched. The V gene's germline CDR1 is SGHVS and CDR2 FQNEAQ. For the CDR3, the DNA is TGTGCCAGCAGCGCCCGGGACAGGGACACAGATACGCAGTATTTT. It translates to CASSARDRDTDTQYF.

The chain has TRBV5-1 and TRBJ2-1, with D possibly matching TRBD1 (5 bases). This CDR3 comprises 18 residues. Germline V gives CDR1 SGHRS, CDR2 YFSETQ. Trimming pared 0 bases from V and 3 bases from J, leaving 19 bases between. The CDR3 DNA is TGCGCCAGCAGCTTGGCCGTCGCCGAGACAGCTTTCTACAATGAGCAGTTCTTC. This gives the protein CASSLAVAETAFYNEQFF.

The gene calls are TRBV30 and TRBJ2-5; D is undetermined. Looked up from germline, CDR1 is GTSNPN and CDR2 is SVGIG (reference sequence). Trimming removed 0 bases at V and 7 bases at J, with 9 bases between. This CDR3 comprises 12 residues. For the CDR3, the DNA is TGTGCCTGGAGTGTGCACCCGGGGACCCAGTACTTC. It translates to CAWSVHPGTQYF.

The genes are TRBV30 and TRBJ1-2; no clear D gene. CDR1 and CDR2 from the germline V gene are GTSNPN and SVGIG (reference sequence). V lost 3 bases to trimming and J lost 4 bases, with 18 bases between them. CDR3 length: 15 residues. The CDR3 spells CAWRASSSFRYGYTF. Here the CDR3 DNA reads TGTGCCTGGAGGGCATCAAGCAGTTTTCGCTATGGCTACACCTTC.

The J gene is TRBJ1-5, the V gene TRBV3-1 (or the pseudogene TRBV3-2), with D possibly matching TRBD1 (5 bases). The CDR3 spans 15 residues. Germline V gene data show CDR1 as LGHDT and CDR2 as YNNKEL (reference sequence). The V end was cut by 0 bases, the J end by 0 bases, with 6 bases between. CDR3 residues: CASSQDRASNQPQHF. CDR3 in DNA: TGTGCCAGCAGCCAAGACAGGGCTAGCAATCAGCCCCAGCATTTT.

The rearrangement joins TRBV5-6 to TRBJ2-1, with 7 bases fitting TRBD2. The CDR3 is 16 residues long. The junction had 14 bases not matched to a gene; V was cut back by 4 bases and J by 7 bases. CDR1 and CDR2 (germline): SGHDT, YYEEEE. DNA of the CDR3: TGTGCCAGCAGCCTCGGGGGTTCGGGGGGTAGGAATGAGCAGTTCTTC. It is translated as CASSLGGSGGRNEQFF. Full variable domain (outside the CDR3, taken from reference TRBV5-6 and TRBJ2-1): DAGVTQSPTHLIKTRGQQVTLRCSPKSGHDTVSWYQQALGQGPQFIFQYYEEEERQRGNFPDRFSGHQFPNYSSELNVNALLLGDSALYLCASSLGGSGGRNEQFFGPGTRLTVL.

The rearrangement links TRBV5-6 to TRBJ1-5, with D unresolved. Between the trimmed V and J ends, which lost 0 bases and 5 bases, there was a span of 12 bases. Germline CDR1 reads SGHDT; CDR2 reads YYEEEE. The CDR3 length is 15 residues. CDR3 DNA sequence: TGTGCCAGCAGCTTGGTGACCCTTAATGATCAGCCCCAGCATTTT. Translated, it gives CASSLVTLNDQPQHF. Full variable domain (remainder filled in from reference TRBV5-6 and TRBJ1-5): DAGVTQSPTHLIKTRGQQVTLRCSPKSGHDTVSWYQQALGQGPQFIFQYYEEEERQRGNFPDRFSGHQFPNYSSELNVNALLLGDSALYLCASSLVTLNDQPQHFGDGTRLSIL.

This chain links TRBV6-5 with TRBJ1-4, with a weak D call TRBD1 (5 bases). Germline lookup yields CDR1 MNHEY and CDR2 SVGAGI. CDR3 length: 14 residues. V lost 8 bases and J 6 bases, leaving 16 bases between the germline ends. CDR3 sequence (DNA): TGTGCCAGCTCCCGGGGCATCGCGGATGAAAAACTGTTTTTT. It encodes CASSRGIADEKLFF.

The gene calls are TRBV30 and TRBJ1-2; 8 bases align to TRBD1. The germline CDR1 and CDR2 sequences are GTSNPN and SVGIG (reference sequence). This CDR3 comprises 13 residues. V was pared by 4 bases and J by 6 bases, with 7 bases of the junction left unmatched. The CDR3 nucleotides are TGTGCCTGGACTGAGACAGGGGCTAATGGCTACACCTTC. Encoded protein: CAWTETGANGYTF.

V gene TRBV20-1 combines with J gene TRBJ1-2, with D unresolved. The CDR3 length is 12 residues. Trimming removed 3 bases from V and 8 bases from J, with 13 bases in between. Germline CDR1 and CDR2: DFQATT and SNEGSKA (reference sequence). The CDR3 DNA reads TGCAGTGCTAGTCTGGGGTTGGGGGGCTACACCTTC. Encoded protein: CSASLGLGGYTF.

About this clone itself: The junction shows a germline mismatch at one end, possibly a read error. This sequence joins TRBV5-1 and TRBJ1-6, with D perhaps TRBD1 (6 bases). Germline CDR1 SGHRS, CDR2 YFSETQ. The CDR3 totals 15 residues. The DNA for the CDR3 is TGCGCCCGCAGCCGGGGGGGGCCGGATAATTCACCCCTCCACTTT. Translating it yields CARSRGGPDNSPLHF. The variable domain in full, completed from reference TRBV5-1 and TRBJ1-6, reads KAGVTQTPRYLIKTRGQQVTLSCSPISGHRSVSWYQQTPGQGLQFLFEYFSETQRNKGNFPGRFSGRQFSNSRSEMNVSTLELGDSALYLCARSRGGPDNSPLHFGNGTRLTVT.

This clone has only a few counts. The chain employs TRBV5-4 and TRBJ2-1; D not certain. The CDR3 covers 13 residues. Trimming stripped 0 bases from V and 7 bases from J, with 8 bases between. Germline V lookup: CDR1 SGHNT, CDR2 YYREEE (reference sequence). This CDR3 reads CASSLALENEQFF. The CDR3, as DNA: TGTGCCAGCAGCTTGGCTTTAGAGAATGAGCAGTTCTTC.

The chain uses TRBV6-5 and TRBJ1-1; D is unclear. The CDR3 is made up of 14 amino acids. Germline V gene data show CDR1 as MNHEY and CDR2 as SVGAGI. Trimming removed 5 bases from V and 1 base from J, with 11 bases in between. The CDR3 coding sequence is TGTGCCAGCAGTCGCTCTCGGGGGAACACTGAAGCTTTCTTT. Encoded protein: CASSRSRGNTEAFF.

This chain connects TRBV6-4 to TRBJ2-1; 10 bases are shared with TRBD2. Germline values: CDR1 MRHNA, CDR2 SNTAGT. Unmatched junction bases numbered 4, after V lost 2 bases and J lost 9 bases. The CDR3 is 14 amino acids. CDR3 loop: CASSDSGGASEQFF. The CDR3, as DNA: TGTGCCAGCAGTGACAGCGGGGGGGCATCTGAGCAGTTCTTC.

CDR3 residues: CACSGQGVSGANVLTF. Here the CDR3 DNA reads TGTGCCTGTTCGGGACAGGGGGTCTCTGGGGCCAACGTCCTGACTTTC. The rearrangement uses TRBV30 and TRBJ2-6; TRBD1 matches 11 bases. The CDR3 is made up of 16 amino acids. Germline V gene lookup returns CDR1 GTSNPN and CDR2 SVGIG (reference sequence). V gave up 6 bases and J gave up 0 bases; unmatched junction bases: 4. The full variable domain, in which reference TRBV30 and TRBJ2-6 provide the parts outside the CDR3, is SQTIHQWPATLVQPVGSPLSLECTVEGTSNPNLYWYRQAAGRGLQLLFYSVGIGQISSEVPQNLSASRPQDRQFILSSKKLLLSDSGFYLCACSGQGVSGANVLTFGAGSRLTVL.